This TCR beta chain was captured by sequencing in a study of blood T cell repertoires in COVID-19 (dated by TCRdb to between 2020 and 2021). As for the study more broadly: The collaborator samples originated in the United States, Italy and Spain and spanned the acute and convalescent phases of COVID-19. The prospective study material was composed of cDNA or gDNA derived from T cells, B-cell-depleted T cells, or PBMCs. The dataset comprised deeply sampled blood TCRbeta repertoires from subjects exposed to, actively infected with, or recovered from COVID-19. The repertoires were released in a freely available public database meant as a resource for research on the immune response to SARS-CoV-2. Samples were obtained from the ongoing ImmuneRACE study (first 160 participants) and from 1,254 subjects provided by 6 global collaborators. A de-identified subject ID, COVID-19 status, age in years and sex were almost always included in the sample metadata. Where available, HLA class I and class II types were taken from metadata supplied by the sample provider and were not determined by assay-based typing. Findings and caveats that apply to the study as a whole: How much clinical and demographic metadata was included differed by source and by participant, and the metadata was provided uncurated.

TCRbeta CDR3 regions were amplified from genomic DNA by means of the immunoSEQ Assay, a bias-controlled multiplex PCR. In the paper's pipeline: The number of nucleated cells in each sample was estimated from the amplification of reference gene primers within the assay. To quantify the absolute abundance of each unique TCRbeta CDR3 rearrangement, sequence reads were collapsed and filtered. For each sample, productive Simpson clonality was calculated as the square root of Simpson's diversity index across productive rearrangements. TCRdb re-hosts the immuneACCESS table, in-frame sequences only. Its copies lack some clones; in the studies checked, an unresolved V gene accounts for under half of them, and the cause for the rest is not known. The V and J calls and clone size were taken over from that table, and D and trimming were inferred from the DNA. The sample yields 56,000 or so clones; under 90% were counted once. The biggest ten clones account for more than 2.5% of the sample.

Reading from cysteine to phenylalanine, the CDR3 counts 15 amino acids. The only DNA kept is the CDR3, 45 bases in frame from the first base. CDR1 and CDR2 are drawn from the germline V gene (reference sequence): MNHEY, SMNVEV. The junction carries 13 bases between V and J, which are trimmed by 4 bases and 2 bases respectively. Comment on this clone: It has no known antigen specificity. One base away there is no much larger clone; base qualities are not given.

The collaborating institutions used their own protocols to collect whole blood in K2EDTA tubes. For TCRbeta analysis, collaborators shipped samples in one of three forms: frozen whole blood, isolated PBMCs, or DNA extracted from either of those sample types. Sequenced material: peripheral blood. This TCR was sampled from a man aged 50-60 years with acute or convalescent COVID-19. The rearranged chain carries TRBV27 and TRBJ2-3; a weak D assignment points to TRBD2 (7 bases agree). The CDR3 region has the sequence CASSSAGADTDTQYF. The base sequence is TGTGCCAGCAGTTCGGCGGGGGCGGACACAGATACGCAGTATTTT.